The sequence of this TCR beta chain was determined in a study of human T cells and chemical hapten exposure. Study results and caveats: Patch test score was positively correlated with the counts of PT1 expanded TCRs.

Individual cDNA molecules had unique molecular identifiers attached to them by the library. Original processing notes: Samples ranged from roughly 20,000 to 750,000 TCRs, with a median of roughly 93,000. In TCRdb, the RACE reads were re-called with MiXCR into one record per CDR3 protein. None of the V and J calls come from the authors' own analysis; TCRdb made them. The sample has 75,000 to 90,000 distinct CDR3 sequences, 8% to 13% seen once. Time point noted: patch test 2, 6 weeks after DPC sensitization. Described treatment: therapeutic diphenylcyclopropenone sensitization with weekly scalp DPC. Comment on this clonotype: Antigen unknown.

V lost 3 bases and J 3 bases, leaving 14 bases between the germline ends. The CDR3 loop spans 15 amino acids. Germline V lookup: CDR1 SEHNR, CDR2 FQNEAQ (reference sequence). The chain uses TRBV7-9 and TRBJ1-2; D ambiguous. Material: whole blood, obtained in connection with sensitization to the hapten diphenylcyclopropenone (DPC). This clonotype was obtained from a woman between 50 and 59 years old with alopecia areata. Some clones in this sample may be carry-over from other donors' samples. The CDR3: CASSLRIGLDYGYTF. Written as DNA, the CDR3 is TGTGCCAGCAGCTTGAGGATCGGGTTGGACTATGGCTACACCTTC.